Shown below are 9 T cell receptor beta chains from a single sample sequenced in a study of T cell changes during pregnancy in multiple sclerosis. TCRdb's copy holds only in-frame clones and misses some; the assay was immunoSEQ multiplex PCR. Here the sample spans around 80,000 clones, 90% to 95% being singletons. Here the sequenced sample was peripheral blood, taken before pregnancy. The receptor source for this set is a female donor with multiple sclerosis, enrolled in a pregnancy study.

This rearrangement joins TRBV9 to TRBJ1-5; no clear D gene. The CDR3 totals 15 residues. The V end was cut by 0 bases, the J end by 6 bases, with 13 bases between. Per germline, CDR1 SGDLS and CDR2 YYNGEE. The DNA of the CDR3 is TGTGCCAGCAGCGTAGGTACTAGTGACGGTCAGCCCCAGCATTTT. Amino acids: CASSVGTSDGQPQHF.

The CDR3 loop is CASSEIEGGGYEQYF. CDR3 coding DNA: TGTGCCAGCAGTGAGATCGAGGGAGGGGGCTACGAGCAGTACTTC. The chain combines TRBV6-1 with TRBJ2-7; possibly TRBD2 for D (7 bases). Trimming shortened V by 3 bases and J by 3 bases, and 15 bases separated the two germline ends. The germline V gene has CDR1 MNHNS and CDR2 SASEGT. The CDR3 loop spans 15 amino acids.

The chain couples TRBV29-1 to TRBJ2-2; TRBD2 agrees at 7 bases. The germline CDR1 and CDR2 sequences are SQVTM and ANQGSEA. V lost 7 bases to trimming and J lost 2 bases; unmatched junction nucleotides: 4. The CDR3 loop spans 13 amino acids. In nucleotides, the CDR3 is TGCAGCGCGGGACTACCTAACACCGGGGAGCTGTTTTTT. Its translation is CSAGLPNTGELFF.

In its sample, this clone was seen once. This sequence joins TRBV7-9 and TRBJ2-7; 8 nucleotides align to TRBD2. Germline V gene data show CDR1 as SEHNR and CDR2 as FQNEAQ (reference sequence). J lost 0 bases, V lost 3 bases, and 4 bases had no gene match. The CDR3 length is 15 residues. The CDR3 region has the DNA TGTGCCAGCAGCTTTAGCGGGAAAAGCTCCTACGAGCAGTACTTC. This gives the protein CASSFSGKSSYEQYF.

CDR3 in amino acids: CASSVALGPQPQHF. In DNA, the CDR3 is TGTGCCAGCAGTGTTGCGTTGGGGCCTCAGCCCCAGCATTTT. The chain uses TRBV6-6 and TRBJ1-5, with D perhaps matching TRBD1 (5 bases). The V and J ends lost 5 bases and 6 bases respectively, with 14 bases between them. The CDR3 is 14 residues long. CDR1 and CDR2 from the germline V gene are MNHNY and SVGAGI (reference sequence).

The CDR3 region has the DNA TGTGCCAGCAGCCGAGGGACTAGCGGGAGAGATACGCAGTATTTT. Its protein is CASSRGTSGRDTQYF. The chain couples TRBV7-9 to TRBJ2-3; TRBD2 matches at 14 bases. The V gene end was trimmed by 5 bases and the J gene end by 5 bases; junction bases not matched to a gene: 3. The CDR3 totals 15 residues. Germline assignment: CDR1 SEHNR and CDR2 FQNEAQ (reference sequence).

The chain carries TRBV4-1 and TRBJ2-7, with unresolved D. CDR3 length equals 14 residues. V gave up 2 bases and J gave up 5 bases, with 13 bases separating them. Germline assignment: CDR1 MGHRA and CDR2 YSYEKL. CDR3 region: CASSQTLELDEQYF. The CDR3 coding sequence is TGCGCCAGCAGCCAAACCCTAGAACTGGACGAGCAGTACTTC.

The chain carries TRBV28 and TRBJ1-5; 8 nucleotides match TRBD1. The CDR3 runs 18 residues. V trimming: 3 bases; J trimming: 1 base; junction bases outside the gene matches: 11. Germline CDR1 reads MDHEN; CDR2 reads SYDVKM. The CDR3 region is CASSFRQGAKVSNQPQHF. In DNA, the CDR3 is TGTGCCAGCAGTTTTCGGCAGGGGGCGAAGGTAAGCAATCAGCCCCAGCATTTT.

V is TRBV29-1 and J is TRBJ2-1; TRBD1 might be the D (5 bases). The CDR3 totals 13 residues. Per germline, CDR1 SQVTM and CDR2 ANQGSEA. V was cut by 4 bases and J by 3 bases, with 10 bases left in between. In DNA form, the CDR3 reads TGCAGCGTTGCATCAGGGCTCTACAATGAGCAGTTCTTC. Protein sequence: CSVASGLYNEQFF.